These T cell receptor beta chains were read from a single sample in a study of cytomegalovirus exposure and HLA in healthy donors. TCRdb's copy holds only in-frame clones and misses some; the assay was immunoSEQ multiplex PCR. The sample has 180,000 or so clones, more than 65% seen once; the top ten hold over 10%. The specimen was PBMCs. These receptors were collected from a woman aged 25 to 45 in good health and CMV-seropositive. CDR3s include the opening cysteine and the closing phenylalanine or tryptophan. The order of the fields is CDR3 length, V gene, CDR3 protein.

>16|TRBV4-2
CASSQDRSPGGSGYTF
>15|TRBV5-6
CASSPGTGDGNEQFF
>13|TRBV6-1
CASRGQPTDTQYF
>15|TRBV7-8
CASSLYSAWQGEAFF
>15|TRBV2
CASSAEAGATGELFF
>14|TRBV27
CASRGLGQHEKLFF
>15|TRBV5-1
CASSGLAGAGETQYF
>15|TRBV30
CAWSLLVGTGPGYTF
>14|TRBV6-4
CASSPTSWGRGYTF
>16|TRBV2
CASRQMPSGSTDTQYF
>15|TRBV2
CASSETETSTDTQYF
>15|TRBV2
CASVGGSVVNTEAFF
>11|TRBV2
CASSPQETQYF
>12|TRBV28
CASNQVNQPQHF
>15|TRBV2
CASSGSASSYNEQFF
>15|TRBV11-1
CASERAAPLPQAQYF
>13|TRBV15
CATSKGGGYGYTF
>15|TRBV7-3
CASSLSAGASDTQYF
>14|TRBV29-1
CSVGGGSSTYEQYF
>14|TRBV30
CAWSVLLLSEKLFF
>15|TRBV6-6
CASSNGQGARNEQFF
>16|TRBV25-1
CASSEVEARSYNEQFF
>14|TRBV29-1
CSVLGGQGHYGYTF
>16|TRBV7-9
CASSLTAGASPYEQYF
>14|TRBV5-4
CASSFPGPTDTQYF
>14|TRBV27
CASSLLQGAYEQYF
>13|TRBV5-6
CASSSQGTYGYTF
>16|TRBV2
CASSDRQTSRTDTQYF
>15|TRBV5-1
CASSLVEGGSIRAFF
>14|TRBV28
CASSLPGRIYGYTF
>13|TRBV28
CASSPRENTEAFF
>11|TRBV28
CASSTRGEQYF
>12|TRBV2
CASSGQGETLFF
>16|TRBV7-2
CASSLVLAGAAGELFF
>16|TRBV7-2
CASSYATGDSYNEQFF
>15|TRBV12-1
CARGTTGGFPYEQYF
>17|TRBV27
CASSLRVEGWVSYEQYF
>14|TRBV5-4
CASSYDRDLTEAFF
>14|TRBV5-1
CASSLVGGVDEQYF
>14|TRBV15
CATSLGTGNYEQYF
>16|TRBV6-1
CASSEYSSQSNNEQFF
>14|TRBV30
CAWSRSRSNQPQHF
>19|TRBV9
CASSVRGLAGRSSTDTQYF